These 18 T cell receptor beta chains came from one sample sequenced in a study of T cell repertoires in cytomegalovirus infection. TCRdb re-called the reads with MiXCR, one entry per CDR3 protein. The table shows some 150,000 distinct CDR3 sequences, with about 6.1% occurring only once. The material sequenced was PBMCs. The receptors derive from a human donor in good health (CMV status not recorded). Some clones in this sample may be carry-over from other donors' samples.

This clonotype was recorded many times. CDR3 nucleotide sequence: TGTGCCAGCAGTGAGGAGTACAATCAGCCCCAGCATTTT. It translates to CASSEEYNQPQHF. The V gene is TRBV2, the J gene TRBJ1-5, with D uncertain. CDR3 size: 13 residues. CDR1 and CDR2 from the germline V gene are SNHLY and FYNNEI. Between the trimmed V and J ends, which lost 3 bases and 3 bases, there was a span of 6 bases. Variable domain in full (rest from reference TRBV2 and TRBJ1-5): EPEVTQTPSHQVTQMGQEVILRCVPISNHLYFYWYRQILGQKVEFLVSFYNNEISEKSEIFDDQFSVERPDGSNFTLKIRSTKLEDSAMYFCASSEEYNQPQHFGDGTRLSIL.

This clonotype was seen ten or more times. This chain uses TRBV7-8 with TRBJ1-5, with a possible D match to TRBD1 (5 bases). Germline CDR1 SGHVS, CDR2 FQNEAQ. The CDR3 contains 16 residues. V was pared by 1 base and J by 1 base, with 11 bases between. The CDR3 reads CASSLVMGRSNQPQHF. CDR3 bases: TGTGCCAGCAGCTTAGTGATGGGACGGAGCAATCAGCCCCAGCATTTT. Combining the CDR3 with reference TRBV7-8 and TRBJ1-5 gives the whole variable domain GAGVSQSPRYKVAKRGQDVALRCDPISGHVSLFWYQQALGQGPEFLTYFQNEAQLDKSGLPSDRFFAERPEGSVSTLKIQRTQQEDSAVYLCASSLVMGRSNQPQHFGDGTRLSIL.

This clonotype was counted ten times or more. V is TRBV7-8 and J is TRBJ2-7; either TRBD1 or TRBD2 may supply D (6 bases each). V gave up 5 bases and J gave up 6 bases, with 17 bases separating them. There are 14 residues in the CDR3. The germline V gene encodes CDR1 SGHVS and CDR2 FQNEAQ. The CDR3 loop is CASSPTGAGGEQYF. The CDR3 DNA reads TGTGCCAGCAGCCCCACGGGGGCGGGTGGCGAGCAGTACTTC.

This clonotype has ten or more counts. The J gene is TRBJ2-3, the V gene TRBV7-2, with 8 positions matching TRBD2. The V and J ends lost 4 bases and 0 bases, in that order; junction bases with no gene match: 6. Looked up from germline, CDR1 is SGHTA and CDR2 is FQGNSA. The CDR3 sequence is 16 residues long. The CDR3 DNA is TGTGCCAGCAGCTGGAGACTAGCGTTAAGCACAGATACGCAGTATTTT. This codes for CASSWRLALSTDTQYF.

Many counts were recorded for this clonotype. The chain has TRBV6-6 and TRBJ2-1; 9 bases agree with TRBD2. From germline, CDR1 is MNHNY and CDR2 SVGAGI (reference sequence). The CDR3 has 15 residues. The ends lost 4 bases at V and 7 bases at J; junction bases unmatched: 8. The CDR3: CASSSALAGSNEQFF. CDR3 coding DNA: TGTGCCAGCAGTTCCGCTCTAGCGGGGTCTAATGAGCAGTTCTTC.

This clonotype was picked up a small number of times. The V and J genes are TRBV2 and TRBJ1-1; D remains unclear. Trimming took off 5 bases at V and 9 bases at J, with 7 bases between the two ends. Looked up from germline, CDR1 is SNHLY and CDR2 is FYNNEI. The CDR3 sequence is 10 residues long. The DNA of the CDR3 is TGTGCCAGCAGTATAGGGCAAGCTTTCTTT. It translates to CASSIGQAFF.

Here the CDR3 DNA reads TGCAGTGCTTCCTGGGGCCCCGTCTATGAGCAGTTCTTC. It codes for CSASWGPVYEQFF. The chain has TRBV20-1 and TRBJ2-1; TRBD1 might be the D (5 bases). V lost 5 bases, J lost 8 bases, and 16 bases lay in between. Per germline, CDR1 DFQATT and CDR2 SNEGSKA (reference sequence). CDR3 length equals 13 residues.

This clonotype was counted a few times. The chain joins TRBV28 to TRBJ2-1; D might be TRBD1 or TRBD2, each matching 5 bases. The CDR3 length is 15 residues. Germline CDR1 is MDHEN and CDR2 is SYDVKM. V lost 3 bases and J 0 bases, leaving 9 bases between the germline ends. DNA of the CDR3: TGTGCCAGCAGTTTTGGGGACCCCTCCTACAATGAGCAGTTCTTC. This codes for CASSFGDPSYNEQFF.

A few counts support this clonotype. The chain links TRBV7-2 to TRBJ1-2, with D maybe TRBD1 (5 bases). The V gene lost 0 bases and the J gene lost 0 bases, with 8 bases spanning the gap. CDR3 length equals 15 residues. Germline CDR1 reads SGHTA; CDR2 reads FQGNSA. CDR3 in DNA: TGTGCCAGCAGCTTAGCGGGGGGGGCTAACTATGGCTACACCTTC. Amino acid sequence: CASSLAGGANYGYTF. Using reference TRBV7-2 and TRBJ1-2 for the parts outside the CDR3, the full variable domain is GAGVSQSPSNKVTEKGKDVELRCDPISGHTALYWYRQSLGQGLEFLIYFQGNSAPDKSGLPSDRFSAERTGGSVSTLTIQRTQQEDSAVYLCASSLAGGANYGYTFGSGTRLTVV.

A few counts support this clonotype. This chain joins TRBV12-5 and TRBJ2-1; D gene ambiguous. The CDR3 sequence is 12 residues long. V was clipped by 3 bases and J by 4 bases, with 4 bases between them. Germline V gives CDR1 LGHNT, CDR2 FRNRAP. This chain's CDR3 is CASGFQYNEQFF. The CDR3 DNA sequence: TGTGCTAGTGGTTTCCAATACAATGAGCAGTTCTTC. Using reference TRBV12-5 and TRBJ2-1 for the parts outside the CDR3, the full variable domain is DARVTQTPRHKVTEMGQEVTMRCQPILGHNTVFWYRQTMMQGLELLAYFRNRAPLDDSGMPKDRFSAEMPDATLATLKIQPSEPRDSAVYFCASGFQYNEQFFGPGTRLTVL.

This clonotype was seen many times. The chain employs TRBV24-1 and TRBJ1-5; D call uncertain. This CDR3 has 14 residues. The germline V gene encodes CDR1 KGHDR and CDR2 SFDVKD. V was cut by 5 bases and J by 1 base, with 8 bases left in between. CDR3 amino acids: CATSGPRSNQPQHF. In DNA, the CDR3 is TGTGCCACCAGTGGGCCAAGGAGCAATCAGCCCCAGCATTTT.

In this sample, this clonotype turned up many times. Because the CDR3's place on the DNA is in doubt, the DNA is left out and the CDR3 is given as listed by TCRdb. The chain uses TRBV4-2 and TRBJ2-5; the table gives TRBD1 as D, unverified against the DNA. The CDR3 extends over 16 residues, inclusive of both ends. Germline CDR1 and CDR2: LGHNA and YNFKEQ. The CDR3 is CASSFGPGEVVETQYF.

This clonotype was recorded many times. The chain uses TRBV20-1 and TRBJ2-3, with 9 bases identical to TRBD1. The germline V gene has CDR1 DFQATT and CDR2 SNEGSKA (reference sequence). CDR3 length: 15 residues. Trimming removed 7 bases from V and 3 bases from J; junction bases left unmatched: 11. CDR3 DNA: TGCAGTGTTTCCCGGACAGGGGTGGGAACAGATACGCAGTATTTT. It codes for CSVSRTGVGTDTQYF.

V is TRBV2 and J is TRBJ1-6, with a possible D match to TRBD1 (5 bases). V lost 6 bases and J lost 7, with 13 bases in between. The germline gives CDR1 SNHLY, CDR2 FYNNEI. The CDR3 runs to 14 residues. The CDR3 DNA follows: TGTGCCAGCAGAGAGACAGTAATCAATTCACCCCTCCACTTT. Its protein product is CASRETVINSPLHF. Full variable domain (remainder filled in from reference TRBV2 and TRBJ1-6): EPEVTQTPSHQVTQMGQEVILRCVPISNHLYFYWYRQILGQKVEFLVSFYNNEISEKSEIFDDQFSVERPDGSNFTLKIRSTKLEDSAMYFCASRETVINSPLHFGNGTRLTVT.

The chain carries TRBV25-1 and TRBJ1-2, with D possibly TRBD1 on 5 matching bases. CDR3 length: 18 residues. V shed 2 bases and J shed 2 bases, with 21 bases lying between them. Germline CDR1 and CDR2: MGHDK and SYGVNS. CDR3 in DNA: TGTGCCAGCAGTGAACTCGGGGGTAGCGTAATGTCGAACTATGGCTACACCTTC. It codes for CASSELGGSVMSNYGYTF.

This clonotype was detected ten times or more. In nucleotides, the CDR3 is TGTGCCATCACCTTGAGGGACAGCTATAATTCACCCCTCCACTTT. It specifies CAITLRDSYNSPLHF. The rearrangement links TRBV12-3 or TRBV12-4 to TRBJ1-6; 7 bases agree with TRBD1. V shed 10 bases and J 3 bases; nucleotides not matched to a gene: 9. The CDR3 consists of 15 residues.

This clonotype was observed at least ten times. The chain recombines TRBV12-3 or TRBV12-4 with TRBJ2-3; D is uncertain. CDR3 length equals 14 residues. V was shortened by 8 bases and J by 0 bases, with 12 bases between the two germline ends. CDR3 DNA: TGTGCCAGCGGAAGTCATACTAGCACAGATACGCAGTATTTT. It translates to CASGSHTSTDTQYF.

The rearrangement links TRBV20-1 to TRBJ2-7, with TRBD2 matching 10 bases. The junction had 11 bases not matched to a gene; V was cut back by 3 bases and J by 6 bases. CDR1 is DFQATT and CDR2 is SNEGSKA in the germline V gene (reference sequence). This CDR3 spans 15 amino acids. The CDR3 is CSARANIAGGREQYF. The DNA for the CDR3 is TGCAGTGCTAGGGCTAATATAGCGGGGGGCCGCGAGCAGTACTTC.